Given below is one T cell receptor beta chain in context. Antigen unknown. The sample originates from a study of CD8 T cells in ankylosing spondylitis. Points from the study as a whole: Roughly 8 highly homologous variants formed a TCR beta motif that appeared characteristic of ankylosing spondylitis blood.

After removal of 3 bases from V and 8 bases from J, the junction contained 4 bases not matched to a gene. Germline loops: CDR1 SGHRS, CDR2 YFSETQ. The length of the CDR3 is 13 residues. TCRdb itself ran the 5' RACE reads through MiXCR, one entry per CDR3 protein. Of 800,000 to 900,000 distinct CDR3 sequences detected, roughly 10% appear once; the ten largest clones hold less than 0.65%. The TCR sequence derives from a male donor with ankylosing spondylitis. Sequencing used blood, either unsorted or a sorted T cell fraction (not recorded which). The chain links TRBV5-1 to TRBJ1-3; 8 bases map to TRBD1. The CDR3 loop reads CASSSTGGYTIYF. In nucleotides, the CDR3 is TGCGCCAGCAGCTCTACAGGGGGATACACCATATATTTT.